These 9 T cell receptor beta chains originate from one sample sequenced in a study of post-analysis software for immune sequencing data. Regarding the study as a whole: A handful of TRBV segments occurring more often in patients than controls included TRBV5-6, TRBV5-1 and TRBV20-1.

Unique molecular identifiers were built into the TCR beta cDNA libraries. TCRdb re-derived calls from the PCR reads in MiXCR, one entry per CDR3 protein. The repertoire includes about 820,000 distinct CDR3 sequences, approximately 57% of them detected once, and under 6% sits in the top ten. The antigens of these receptors remain unknown. Sequenced input: blood. The receptors derive from a girl aged 5-17 years with multiple sclerosis.

This clonotype has a handful of counts. Written as DNA, the CDR3 is TGCAGTGCTAGCCTAGCTAGCGGGATTAATGAGCAGTTCTTC. As protein: CSASLASGINEQFF. The rearrangement uses TRBV20-1 and TRBJ2-1; 9 bases match TRBD2. V trimming: 3 bases; J trimming: 7 bases; junction bases outside the gene matches: 7. Germline-derived CDR1 and CDR2 are DFQATT and SNEGSKA (reference sequence). The length of the CDR3 is 14 residues.

This rearrangement joins TRBV7-8 to TRBJ2-4; D possibly corresponds to TRBD2 (6 bases). The J call is doubtful: the DNA matches TRBJ2-5 better. Per the germline V gene, CDR1 is SGHVS and CDR2 is FQNEAQ. CDR3 length equals 15 residues. The CDR3 coding sequence is TGTGCCAGCAGCTTATGGAGGGGCACCCAAGAGACCCAGTACTTC. It encodes CASSLWRGTQETQYF.

The chain uses TRBV6-5 and TRBJ2-3, with a tentative D call TRBD2 (6 bases). The V gene lost 2 bases and the J gene lost 10 bases, with 7 bases spanning the gap. CDR3 length: 11 amino acids. Germline CDR1 and CDR2: MNHEY and SVGAGI. CDR3 sequence (DNA): TGTGCCAGCAGTTACGGAGGGGCGCAGTATTTT. This encodes CASSYGGAQYF.

This clonotype turned up a few times. V gene TRBV19 combines with J gene TRBJ2-7; possible D gene TRBD2, 5 bases. Trimming removed 7 bases at V and 0 bases at J, with 19 bases between. CDR1 is LNHDA and CDR2 is SQIVND in the germline V gene (reference sequence). CDR3 size: 16 residues. CDR3 DNA: TGTGCCAGTACCCCTGGGTCGGGGTCTAGCTCCTACGAGCAGTACTTC. Translating gives CASTPGSGSSSYEQYF.

About this clonotype: Given the absence of the conserved phenylalanine or tryptophan at the CDR3 end, a read error is likely. The CDR3 coding sequence is TGCAGTGCCCCAAGGGGGAACTATGGCTACACCTTA. Its protein product is CSAPRGNYGYTL. This chain connects TRBV20-1 to TRBJ1-2, with a tentative D call TRBD1 (6 bases). CDR1 and CDR2 from the germline V gene are DFQATT and SNEGSKA (reference sequence). This CDR3 is built from 12 residues. V lost 6 bases and J 2 bases, leaving 10 bases between the germline ends.

The CDR3 DNA reads TGTGCCAGCAGTTTCAGAACAGGGGGAAACACTGAAGCTTTCTTT. Its translation is CASSFRTGGNTEAFF. The chain recombines TRBV12-3 or TRBV12-4 with TRBJ1-1, with 8 bases that match TRBD1. V was clipped by 3 bases and J by 2 bases; unmatched bases: 5. CDR3 length: 15 residues.

V is TRBV7-3 and J is TRBJ1-2; maybe TRBD1 (6 bases). Looked up from germline, CDR1 is SGHTA and CDR2 is FQGTGA. The CDR3 loop spans 15 amino acids. Trimming removed 5 bases from V and 8 bases from J, with 21 bases in between. The CDR3 DNA follows: TGTGCCAGCAGCCCAGGGACAAGGGGCGGAAGCGGCTACACCTTC. Translated, it gives CASSPGTRGGSGYTF.

This clonotype has just a few counts. The gene calls are TRBV6-1 and TRBJ2-7, with D tentatively TRBD1 (5 bases). V lost 1 base, J lost 6 bases, and 16 bases lay in between. From germline, CDR1 is MNHNS and CDR2 SASEGT. This CDR3 comprises 15 residues. The CDR3 sequence is CASSEEGLPVREQYF. The CDR3 DNA is TGTGCCAGCAGTGAAGAGGGGCTCCCAGTTCGCGAGCAGTACTTC.

V is TRBV29-1 and J is TRBJ1-1, with TRBD1 matching 8 bases. The CDR3 totals 15 residues. V shed 7 bases and J 1 base; nucleotides not matched to a gene: 11. The germline V gene encodes CDR1 SQVTM and CDR2 ANQGSEA. CDR3 bases: TGCAGCGCCTCAGGGGACAGGTGGGAGAACACTGAAGCTTTCTTT. It translates to CSASGDRWENTEAFF.